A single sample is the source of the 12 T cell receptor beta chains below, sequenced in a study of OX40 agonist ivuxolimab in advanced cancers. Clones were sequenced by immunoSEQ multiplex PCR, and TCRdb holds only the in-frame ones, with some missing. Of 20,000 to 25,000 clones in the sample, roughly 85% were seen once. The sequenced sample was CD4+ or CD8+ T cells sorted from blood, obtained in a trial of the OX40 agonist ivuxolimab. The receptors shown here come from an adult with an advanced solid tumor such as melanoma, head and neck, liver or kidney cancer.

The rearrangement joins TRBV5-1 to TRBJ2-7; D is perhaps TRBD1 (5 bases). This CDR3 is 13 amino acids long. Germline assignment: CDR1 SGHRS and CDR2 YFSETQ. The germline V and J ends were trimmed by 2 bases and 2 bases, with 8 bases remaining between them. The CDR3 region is CASSFDSAYEQYF. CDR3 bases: TGCGCCAGCAGCTTCGACAGTGCCTACGAGCAGTACTTC.

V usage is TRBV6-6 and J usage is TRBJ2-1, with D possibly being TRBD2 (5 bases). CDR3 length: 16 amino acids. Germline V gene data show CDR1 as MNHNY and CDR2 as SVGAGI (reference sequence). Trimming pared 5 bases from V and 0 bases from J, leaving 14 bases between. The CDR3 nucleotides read TGTGCCAGCAGTCTCTTAGCGCCTAGCTCCTACAATGAGCAGTTCTTC. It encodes CASSLLAPSSYNEQFF.

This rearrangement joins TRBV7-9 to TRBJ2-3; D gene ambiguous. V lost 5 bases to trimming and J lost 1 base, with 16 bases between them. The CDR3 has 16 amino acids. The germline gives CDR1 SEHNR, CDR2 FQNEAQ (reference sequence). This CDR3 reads CASSSPRVLGTDTQYF. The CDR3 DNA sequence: TGTGCCAGCAGCAGCCCACGGGTTTTGGGCACAGATACGCAGTATTTT.

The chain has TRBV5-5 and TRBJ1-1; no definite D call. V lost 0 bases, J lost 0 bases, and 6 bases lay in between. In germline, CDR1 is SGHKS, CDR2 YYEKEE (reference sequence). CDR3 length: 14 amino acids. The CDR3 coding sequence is TGTGCCAGCAGCTTGGGACCTATGAACACTGAAGCTTTCTTT. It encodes CASSLGPMNTEAFF.

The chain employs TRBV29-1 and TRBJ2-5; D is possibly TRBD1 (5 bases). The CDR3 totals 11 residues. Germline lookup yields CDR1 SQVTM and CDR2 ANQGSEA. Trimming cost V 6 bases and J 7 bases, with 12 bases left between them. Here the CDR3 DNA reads TGCAGCGTAAGCCTTAGGGGGACCCAGTACTTC. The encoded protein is CSVSLRGTQYF. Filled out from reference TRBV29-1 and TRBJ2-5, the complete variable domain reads SAVISQKPSRDICQRGTSLTIQCQVDSQVTMMFWYRQQPGQSLTLIATANQGSEATYESGFVIDKFPISRPNLTFSTLTVSNMSPEDSSIYLCSVSLRGTQYFGPGTRLLVL.

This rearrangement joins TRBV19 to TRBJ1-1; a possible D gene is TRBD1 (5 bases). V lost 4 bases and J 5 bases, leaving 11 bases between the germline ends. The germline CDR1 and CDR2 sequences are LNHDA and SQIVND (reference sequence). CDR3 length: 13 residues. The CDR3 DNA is TGTGCCAGTAGTACCGGGACTTTTACTGAAGCTTTCTTT. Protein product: CASSTGTFTEAFF.

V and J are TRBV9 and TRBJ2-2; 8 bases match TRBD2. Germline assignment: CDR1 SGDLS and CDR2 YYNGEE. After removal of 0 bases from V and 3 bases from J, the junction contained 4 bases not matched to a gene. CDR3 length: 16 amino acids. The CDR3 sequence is CASSVEAGVDTGELFF. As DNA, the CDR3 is TGTGCCAGCAGCGTAGAAGCGGGAGTGGACACCGGGGAGCTGTTTTTT. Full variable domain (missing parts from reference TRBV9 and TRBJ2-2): DSGVTQTPKHLITATGQRVTLRCSPRSGDLSVYWYQQSLDQGLQFLIQYYNGEERAKGNILERFSAQQFPDLHSELNLSSLELGDSALYFCASSVEAGVDTGELFFGEGSRLTVL.

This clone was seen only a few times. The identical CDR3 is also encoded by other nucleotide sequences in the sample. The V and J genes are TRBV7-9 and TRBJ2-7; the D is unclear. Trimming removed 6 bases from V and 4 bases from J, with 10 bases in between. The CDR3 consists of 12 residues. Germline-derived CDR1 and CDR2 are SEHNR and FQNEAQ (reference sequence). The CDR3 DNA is TGTGCCAGCAGTCCCCCCTCATACGAGCAGTACTTC. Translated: CASSPPSYEQYF.

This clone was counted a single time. CDR3 in amino acids: CASSEGSNTGELFF. For the CDR3, the DNA is TGCGCCAGCAGTGAGGGTTCGAACACCGGGGAGCTGTTTTTT. J is TRBJ2-2 and V is TRBV10-2; D is ambiguous. This CDR3 has 14 residues. Trimming removed 2 bases from V and 0 bases from J, with 4 bases in between. Germline V gives CDR1 WSHSY, CDR2 SAAADI.

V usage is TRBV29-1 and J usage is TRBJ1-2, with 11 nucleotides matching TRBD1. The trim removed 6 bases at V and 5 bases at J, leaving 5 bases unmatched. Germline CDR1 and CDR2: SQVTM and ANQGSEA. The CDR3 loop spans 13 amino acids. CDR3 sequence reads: CSVLGQGAYGYTF. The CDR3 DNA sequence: TGCAGCGTCCTTGGACAGGGGGCTTATGGCTACACCTTC.

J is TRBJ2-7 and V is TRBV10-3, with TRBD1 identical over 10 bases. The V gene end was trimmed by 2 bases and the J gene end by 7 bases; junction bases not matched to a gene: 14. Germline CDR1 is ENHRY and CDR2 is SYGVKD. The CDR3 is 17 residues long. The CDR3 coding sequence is TGTGCCATCAGTGAGGGAGACTGGGACAGGGGACCGGGGGAGCAGTACTTC. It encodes CAISEGDWDRGPGEQYF.

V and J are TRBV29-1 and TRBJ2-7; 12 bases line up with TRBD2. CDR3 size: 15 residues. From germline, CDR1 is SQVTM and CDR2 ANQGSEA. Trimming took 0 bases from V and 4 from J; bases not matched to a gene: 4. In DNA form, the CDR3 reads TGCAGCGTTGAAGATCGACTAGCGGGAGATTACGAGCAGTACTTC. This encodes CSVEDRLAGDYEQYF.